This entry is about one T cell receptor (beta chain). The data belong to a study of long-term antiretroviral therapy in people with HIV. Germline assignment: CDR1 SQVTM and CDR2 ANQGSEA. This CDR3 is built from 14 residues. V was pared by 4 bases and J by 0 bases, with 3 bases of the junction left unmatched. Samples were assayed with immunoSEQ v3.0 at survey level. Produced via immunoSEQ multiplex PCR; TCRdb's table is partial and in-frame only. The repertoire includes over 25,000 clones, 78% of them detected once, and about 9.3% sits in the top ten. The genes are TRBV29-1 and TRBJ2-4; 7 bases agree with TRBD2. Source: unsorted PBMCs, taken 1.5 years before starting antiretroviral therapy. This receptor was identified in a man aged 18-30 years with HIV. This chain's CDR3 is CSVAGLLAKNIQYF. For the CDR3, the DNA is TGCAGCGTTGCGGGACTATTAGCCAAAAACATTCAGTACTTC.